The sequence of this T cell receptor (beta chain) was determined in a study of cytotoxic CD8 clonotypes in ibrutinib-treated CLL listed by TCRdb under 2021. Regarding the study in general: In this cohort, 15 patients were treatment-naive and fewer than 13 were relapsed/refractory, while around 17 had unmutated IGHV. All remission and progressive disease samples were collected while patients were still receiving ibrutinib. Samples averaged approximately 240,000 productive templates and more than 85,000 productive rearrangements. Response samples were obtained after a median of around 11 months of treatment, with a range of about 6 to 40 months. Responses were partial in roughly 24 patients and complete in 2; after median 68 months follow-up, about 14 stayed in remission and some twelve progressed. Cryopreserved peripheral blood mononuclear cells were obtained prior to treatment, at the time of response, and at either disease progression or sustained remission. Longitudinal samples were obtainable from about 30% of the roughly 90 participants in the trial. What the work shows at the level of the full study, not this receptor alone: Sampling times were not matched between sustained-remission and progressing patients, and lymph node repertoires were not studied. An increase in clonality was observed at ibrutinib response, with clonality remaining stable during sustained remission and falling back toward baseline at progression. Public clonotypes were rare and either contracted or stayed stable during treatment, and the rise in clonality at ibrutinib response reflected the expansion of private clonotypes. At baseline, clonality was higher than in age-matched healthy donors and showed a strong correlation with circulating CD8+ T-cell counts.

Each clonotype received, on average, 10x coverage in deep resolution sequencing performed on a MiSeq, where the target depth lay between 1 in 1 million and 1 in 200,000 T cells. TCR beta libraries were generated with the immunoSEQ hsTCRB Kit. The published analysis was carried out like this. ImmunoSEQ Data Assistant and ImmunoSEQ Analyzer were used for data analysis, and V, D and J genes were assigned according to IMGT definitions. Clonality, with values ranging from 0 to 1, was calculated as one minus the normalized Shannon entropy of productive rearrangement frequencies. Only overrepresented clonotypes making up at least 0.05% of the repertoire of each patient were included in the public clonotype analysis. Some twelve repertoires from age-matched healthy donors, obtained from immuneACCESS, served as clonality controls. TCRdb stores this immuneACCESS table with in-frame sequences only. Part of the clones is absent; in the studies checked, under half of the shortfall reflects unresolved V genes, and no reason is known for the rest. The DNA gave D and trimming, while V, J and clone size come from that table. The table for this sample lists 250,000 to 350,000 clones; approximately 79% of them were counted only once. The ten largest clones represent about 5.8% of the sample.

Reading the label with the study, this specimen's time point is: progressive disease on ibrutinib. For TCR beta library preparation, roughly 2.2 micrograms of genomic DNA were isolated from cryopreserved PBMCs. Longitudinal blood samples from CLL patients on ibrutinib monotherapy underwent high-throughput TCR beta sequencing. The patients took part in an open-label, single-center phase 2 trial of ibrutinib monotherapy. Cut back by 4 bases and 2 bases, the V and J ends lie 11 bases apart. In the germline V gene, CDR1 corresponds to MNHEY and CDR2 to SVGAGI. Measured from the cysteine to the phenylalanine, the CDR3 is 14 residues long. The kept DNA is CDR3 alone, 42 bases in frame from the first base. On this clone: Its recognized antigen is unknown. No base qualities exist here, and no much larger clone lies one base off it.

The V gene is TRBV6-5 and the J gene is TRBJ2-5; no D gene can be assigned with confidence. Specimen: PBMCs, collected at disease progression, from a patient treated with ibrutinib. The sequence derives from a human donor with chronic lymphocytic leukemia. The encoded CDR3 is CASSFNSHQETQYF. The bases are TGTGCCAGCAGTTTCAACAGCCATCAAGAGACCCAGTACTTC.